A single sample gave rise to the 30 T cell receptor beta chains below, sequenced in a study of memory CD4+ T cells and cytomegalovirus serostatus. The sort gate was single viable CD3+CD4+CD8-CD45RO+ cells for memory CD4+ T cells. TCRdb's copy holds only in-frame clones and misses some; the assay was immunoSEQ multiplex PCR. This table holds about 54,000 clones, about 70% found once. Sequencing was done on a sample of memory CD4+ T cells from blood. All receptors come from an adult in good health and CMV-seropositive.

The CDR3 spells CAWSNLGAGGDIQYF. Here the CDR3 DNA reads TGTGCCTGGTCAAACCTCGGAGCGGGAGGGGACATTCAGTACTTC. The gene calls are TRBV30 and TRBJ2-4, with 10 bases identical to TRBD2. This CDR3 is 15 amino acids long. Germline-derived CDR1 and CDR2 are GTSNPN and SVGIG (reference sequence). V shed 5 bases, J shed 8 bases, and the junction held 12 bases outside the gene matches.

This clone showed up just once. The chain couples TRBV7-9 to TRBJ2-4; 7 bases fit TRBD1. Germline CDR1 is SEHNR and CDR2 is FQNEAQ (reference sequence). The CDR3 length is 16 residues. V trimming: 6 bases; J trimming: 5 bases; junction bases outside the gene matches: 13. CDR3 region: CASSFTRGQGENIQYF. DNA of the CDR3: TGTGCCAGCAGTTTTACGAGGGGGCAGGGGGAAAACATTCAGTACTTC.

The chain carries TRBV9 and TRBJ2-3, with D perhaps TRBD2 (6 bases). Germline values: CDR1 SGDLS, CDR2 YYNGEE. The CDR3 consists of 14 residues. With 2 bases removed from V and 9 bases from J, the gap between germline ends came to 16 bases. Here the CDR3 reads CASSVEPGLPTQYF. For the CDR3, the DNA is TGTGCCAGCAGCGTCGAACCGGGACTCCCAACGCAGTATTTT.

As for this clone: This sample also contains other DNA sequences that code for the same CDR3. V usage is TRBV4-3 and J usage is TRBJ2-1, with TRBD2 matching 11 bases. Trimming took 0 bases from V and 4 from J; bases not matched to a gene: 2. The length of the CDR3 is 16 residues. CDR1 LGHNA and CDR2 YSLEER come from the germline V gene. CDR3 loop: CASSQELAGDYNEQFF. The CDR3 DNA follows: TGCGCCAGCAGCCAAGAACTAGCGGGAGATTACAATGAGCAGTTCTTC.

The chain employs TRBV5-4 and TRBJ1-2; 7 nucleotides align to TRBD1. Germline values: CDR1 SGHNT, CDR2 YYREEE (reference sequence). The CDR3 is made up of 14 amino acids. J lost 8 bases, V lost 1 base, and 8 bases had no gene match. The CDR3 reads CASSLLQGNWGYTF. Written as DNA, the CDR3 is TGTGCCAGCAGCTTGCTACAGGGGAATTGGGGCTACACCTTC. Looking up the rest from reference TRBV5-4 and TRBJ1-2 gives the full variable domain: ETGVTQSPTHLIKTRGQQVTLRCSSQSGHNTVSWYQQALGQGPQFIFQYYREEENGRGNFPPRFSGLQFPNYSSELNVNALELDDSALYLCASSLLQGNWGYTFGSGTRLTVV.

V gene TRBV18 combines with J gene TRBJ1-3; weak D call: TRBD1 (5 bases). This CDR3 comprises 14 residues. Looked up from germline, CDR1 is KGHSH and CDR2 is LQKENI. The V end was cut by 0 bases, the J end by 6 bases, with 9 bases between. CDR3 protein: CASSPPAGTNTIYF. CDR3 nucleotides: TGTGCCAGCTCACCACCGGCGGGGACAAACACCATATATTTT.

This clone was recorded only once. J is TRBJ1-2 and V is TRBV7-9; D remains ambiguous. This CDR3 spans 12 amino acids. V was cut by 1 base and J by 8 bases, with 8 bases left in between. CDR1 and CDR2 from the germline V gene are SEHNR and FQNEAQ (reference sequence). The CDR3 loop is CASSLDREGYTF. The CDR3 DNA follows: TGTGCCAGCAGCTTAGACCGGGAGGGCTACACCTTC.

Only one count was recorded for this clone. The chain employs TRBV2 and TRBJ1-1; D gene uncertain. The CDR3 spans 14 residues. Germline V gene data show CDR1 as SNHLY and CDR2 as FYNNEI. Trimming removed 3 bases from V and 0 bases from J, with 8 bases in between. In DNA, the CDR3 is TGTGCCAGCAGTGAGCGGAGTATGAACACTGAAGCTTTCTTT. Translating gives CASSERSMNTEAFF.

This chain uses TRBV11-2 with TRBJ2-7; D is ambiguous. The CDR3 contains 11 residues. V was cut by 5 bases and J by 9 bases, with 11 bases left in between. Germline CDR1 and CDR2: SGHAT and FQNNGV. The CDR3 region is CASSNEQLQYV. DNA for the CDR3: TGTGCCAGCAGCAACGAGCAGTTGCAGTACGTC.

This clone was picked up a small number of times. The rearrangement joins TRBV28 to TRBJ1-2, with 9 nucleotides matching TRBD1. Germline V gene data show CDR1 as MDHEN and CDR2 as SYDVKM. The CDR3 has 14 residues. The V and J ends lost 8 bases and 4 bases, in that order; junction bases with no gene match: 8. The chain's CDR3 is CASGTGTGPYGYTF. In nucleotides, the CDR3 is TGTGCCAGCGGAACCGGGACAGGGCCCTATGGCTACACCTTC.

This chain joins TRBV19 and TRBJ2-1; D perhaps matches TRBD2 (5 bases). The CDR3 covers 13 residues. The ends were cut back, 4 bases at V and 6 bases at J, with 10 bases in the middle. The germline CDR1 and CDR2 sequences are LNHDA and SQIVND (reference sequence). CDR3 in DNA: TGTGCCAGTAGTAACCCCGGAGGCAATGAGCAGTTCTTC. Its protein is CASSNPGGNEQFF.

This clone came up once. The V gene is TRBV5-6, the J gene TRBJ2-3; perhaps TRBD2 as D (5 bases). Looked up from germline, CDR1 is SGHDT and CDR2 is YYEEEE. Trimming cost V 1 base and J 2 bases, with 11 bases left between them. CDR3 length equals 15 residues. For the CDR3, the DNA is TGTGCCAGCAGCTTGTACAGCGGATTCACAGATACGCAGTATTTT. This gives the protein CASSLYSGFTDTQYF.

The DNA for the CDR3 is TGTGCCAGTAGAGGCAAGGGACAGGAAGCTTTCTTT. Translation gives CASRGKGQEAFF. The chain carries TRBV19 and TRBJ1-1, with TRBD1 matching over 7 bases. Germline V CDR1 and CDR2: LNHDA, SQIVND (reference sequence). With 6 bases clipped from V and 8 bases from J, the junction kept 6 bases outside the gene matches. The length of the CDR3 is 12 residues.

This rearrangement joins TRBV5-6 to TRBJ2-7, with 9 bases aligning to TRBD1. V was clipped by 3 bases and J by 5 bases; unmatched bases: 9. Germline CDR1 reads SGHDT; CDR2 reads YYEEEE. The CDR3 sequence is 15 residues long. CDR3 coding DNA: TGTGCCAGCAGCTCCCCGGGACAGGGCATGGACGAGCAGTACTTC. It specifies CASSSPGQGMDEQYF.

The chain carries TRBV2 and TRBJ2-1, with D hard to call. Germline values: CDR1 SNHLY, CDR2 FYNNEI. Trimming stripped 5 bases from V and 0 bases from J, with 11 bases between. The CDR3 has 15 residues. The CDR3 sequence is CASSRAASSYNEQFF. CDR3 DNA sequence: TGTGCCAGCAGTCGGGCCGCGAGCTCCTACAATGAGCAGTTCTTC.

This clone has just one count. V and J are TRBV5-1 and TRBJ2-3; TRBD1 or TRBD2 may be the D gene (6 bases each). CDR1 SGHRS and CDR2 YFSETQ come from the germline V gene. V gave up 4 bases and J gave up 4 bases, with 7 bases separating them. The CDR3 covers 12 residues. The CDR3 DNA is TGCGCCAGCAGCAGGGGGGCAGATACGCAGTATTTT. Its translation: CASSRGADTQYF.

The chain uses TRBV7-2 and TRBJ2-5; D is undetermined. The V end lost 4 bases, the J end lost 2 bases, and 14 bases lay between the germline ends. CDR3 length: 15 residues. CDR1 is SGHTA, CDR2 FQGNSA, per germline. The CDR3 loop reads CASSSSLPPQETQYF. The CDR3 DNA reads TGTGCCAGCAGCTCGTCATTACCTCCGCAAGAGACCCAGTACTTC.

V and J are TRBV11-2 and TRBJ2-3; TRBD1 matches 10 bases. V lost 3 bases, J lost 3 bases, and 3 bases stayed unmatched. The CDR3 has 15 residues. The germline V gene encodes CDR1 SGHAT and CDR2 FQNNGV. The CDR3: CASSLTGGATDTQYF. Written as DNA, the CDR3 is TGTGCCAGCAGCTTGACAGGGGGCGCAACAGATACGCAGTATTTT. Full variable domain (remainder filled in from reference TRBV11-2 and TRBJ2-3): EAGVAQSPRYKIIEKRQSVAFWCNPISGHATLYWYQQILGQGPKLLIQFQNNGVVDDSQLPKDRFSAERLKGVDSTLKIQPAKLEDSAVYLCASSLTGGATDTQYFGPGTRLTVL.

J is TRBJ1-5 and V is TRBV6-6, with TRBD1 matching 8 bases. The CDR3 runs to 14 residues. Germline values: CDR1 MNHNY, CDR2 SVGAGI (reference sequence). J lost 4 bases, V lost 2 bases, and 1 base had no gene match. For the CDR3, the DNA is TGTGCCAGCAGTTACGGGACAGGAAATCAGCCCCAGCATTTT. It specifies CASSYGTGNQPQHF.

Written as DNA, the CDR3 is TGTGCCAGCAGATCCGGACAGGGTGGGTCCCAGCATTTT. This sequence encodes CASRSGQGGSQHF. V gene TRBV6-1 combines with J gene TRBJ1-5; 8 positions agree with TRBD1. V trimming: 6 bases; J trimming: 11 bases; junction bases outside the gene matches: 9. The CDR3 has 13 residues. From germline, CDR1 is MNHNS and CDR2 SASEGT.

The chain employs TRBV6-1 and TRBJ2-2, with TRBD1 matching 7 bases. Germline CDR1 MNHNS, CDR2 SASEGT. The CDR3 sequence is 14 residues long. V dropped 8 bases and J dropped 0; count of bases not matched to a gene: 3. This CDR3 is CASPGTANTGELFF. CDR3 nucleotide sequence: TGTGCCAGCCCGGGGACAGCGAACACCGGGGAGCTGTTTTTT.

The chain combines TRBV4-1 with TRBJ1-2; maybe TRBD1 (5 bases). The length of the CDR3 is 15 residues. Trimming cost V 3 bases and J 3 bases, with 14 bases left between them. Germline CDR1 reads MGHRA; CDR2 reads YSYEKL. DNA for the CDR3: TGCGCCAGCAGCCACCCGGTGGGGGGGGACTATGGCTACACCTTC. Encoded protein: CASSHPVGGDYGYTF.

The CDR3 sequence is CASSLQQSEAFF. In nucleotides, the CDR3 is TGTGCCAGCAGCTTACAGCAGTCGGAAGCTTTCTTT. The chain carries TRBV11-2 and TRBJ1-1; unclear D gene. This CDR3 has 12 residues. The V gene's germline CDR1 is SGHAT and CDR2 FQNNGV. The ends were cut back, 2 bases at V and 8 bases at J, with 9 bases in the middle.

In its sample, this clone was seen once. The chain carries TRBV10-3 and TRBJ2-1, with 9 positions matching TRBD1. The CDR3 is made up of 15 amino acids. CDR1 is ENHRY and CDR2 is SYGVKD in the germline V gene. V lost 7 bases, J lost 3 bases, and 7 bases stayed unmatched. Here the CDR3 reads CAITQGANNYNEQFF. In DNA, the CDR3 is TGTGCCATCACACAGGGGGCGAATAACTACAATGAGCAGTTCTTC.

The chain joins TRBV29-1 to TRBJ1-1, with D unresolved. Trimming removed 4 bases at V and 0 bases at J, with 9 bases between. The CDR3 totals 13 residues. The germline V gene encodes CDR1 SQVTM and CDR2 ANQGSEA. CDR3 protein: CSVGLGMNTEAFF. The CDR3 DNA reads TGCAGCGTTGGGCTCGGAATGAACACTGAAGCTTTCTTT.

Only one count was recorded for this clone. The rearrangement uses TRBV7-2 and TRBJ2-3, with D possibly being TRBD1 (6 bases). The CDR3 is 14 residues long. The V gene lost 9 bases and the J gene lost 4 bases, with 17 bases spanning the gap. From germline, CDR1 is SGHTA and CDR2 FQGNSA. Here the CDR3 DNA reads TGTGCCAGTTCCAGGGGCCCGGAGGCAGATACGCAGTATTTT. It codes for CASSRGPEADTQYF.

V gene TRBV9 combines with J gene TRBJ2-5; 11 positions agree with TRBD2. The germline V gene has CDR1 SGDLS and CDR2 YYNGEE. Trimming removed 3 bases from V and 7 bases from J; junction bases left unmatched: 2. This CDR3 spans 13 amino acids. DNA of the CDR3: TGTGCCAGCAGCGCCGGGACTAGCGGGACCCAGTACTTC. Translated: CASSAGTSGTQYF. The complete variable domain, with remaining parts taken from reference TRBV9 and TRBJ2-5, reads DSGVTQTPKHLITATGQRVTLRCSPRSGDLSVYWYQQSLDQGLQFLIQYYNGEERAKGNILERFSAQQFPDLHSELNLSSLELGDSALYFCASSAGTSGTQYFGPGTRLLVL.

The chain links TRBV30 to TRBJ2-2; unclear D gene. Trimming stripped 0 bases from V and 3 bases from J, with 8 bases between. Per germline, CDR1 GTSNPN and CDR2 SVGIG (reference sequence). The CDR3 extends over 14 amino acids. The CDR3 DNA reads TGTGCCTGGAGTGTTGGCAGCCACACCGGGGAGCTGTTTTTT. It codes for CAWSVGSHTGELFF.

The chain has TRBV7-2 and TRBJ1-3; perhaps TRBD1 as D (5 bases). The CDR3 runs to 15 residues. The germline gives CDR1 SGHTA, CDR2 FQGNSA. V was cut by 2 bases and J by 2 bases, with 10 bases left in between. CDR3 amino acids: CASSLIWGAGNTIYF. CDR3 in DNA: TGTGCCAGCAGCTTAATTTGGGGGGCTGGAAACACCATATATTTT.

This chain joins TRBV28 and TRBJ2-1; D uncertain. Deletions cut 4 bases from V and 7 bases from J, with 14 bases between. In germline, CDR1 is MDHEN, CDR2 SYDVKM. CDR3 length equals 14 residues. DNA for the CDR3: TGTGCCAGCAGTTCTCCCTACTATAAGAATGAGCAGTTCTTC. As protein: CASSSPYYKNEQFF.